The TCR beta chain under discussion was sequenced for a study of blood T cell repertoires in COVID-19. Across the whole study: There were acute and convalescent COVID-19 samples, and they came from the United States, Italy and Spain.

The protocol was immunoSEQ multiplex PCR, while the TCRdb copy is restricted to in-frame clones and leaves out a portion. This table holds about 210,000 clones, just under 90% found once. Germline loops: CDR1 SGHRS, CDR2 YFSETQ. V was clipped by 5 bases and J by 0 bases, with 10 bases between them. This CDR3 comprises 14 residues. This clone was detected only once. Sequencing was carried out using PBMCs or T cells enriched from blood (not recorded which). This clonotype was sampled from a young man who had recovered from COVID-19. V is TRBV5-1 and J is TRBJ2-3; D unresolved. This CDR3 reads CASSPAKSTDTQYF. CDR3 nucleotides: TGCGCCAGCAGTCCAGCGAAGAGCACAGATACGCAGTATTTT.